This TCR beta chain was recorded in a study of cytomegalovirus exposure and HLA in healthy donors. The CDR3 covers 15 residues. Germline V gives CDR1 PRHDT, CDR2 FYEKMQ (reference sequence). V trimming: 5 bases; J trimming: 5 bases; junction bases outside the gene matches: 9. PCR amplification relied on 60 Vbeta primers (plus 13 Jbeta primers). Clones were sequenced by immunoSEQ multiplex PCR, and TCRdb holds only the in-frame ones, with some missing. This sample has some 190,000 clones, with 75% to 85% found just once. The receptor comes from a man between 18 and 29 years old in good health and CMV-seronegative. This chain connects TRBV13 to TRBJ2-7, with 10 bases aligning to TRBD2. The sample taken for sequencing was PBMCs. CDR3 residues: CASSTSGASNDEQYF. CDR3 DNA sequence: TGTGCCAGCAGCACTAGCGGGGCTAGTAACGACGAGCAGTACTTC.